This record concerns one T cell receptor beta chain sequence. The germline CDR1 and CDR2 sequences are MNHEY and SMNVEV (reference sequence). Trimming took off 2 bases at V and 4 bases at J, with 18 bases between the two ends. This CDR3 has 16 residues. This entry belongs to a study of control samples from healthy donors and cancer patients. Measured with immunoSEQ multiplex PCR; TCRdb has only the in-frame clones, and not every one. The sample consists of about 100,000 clones, about nine tenths of them appearing once. The specimen sequenced was blood. V usage is TRBV27 and J usage is TRBJ2-7, with D perhaps matching TRBD1 or TRBD2 (5 bases each). This clonotype originated in a human donor in good health. The donor label of this sample is uncertain. CDR3 in DNA: TGTGCCAGCAGTTTAGGACTCCAACTGGGGGTATACGAGCAGTACTTC. Translation: CASSLGLQLGVYEQYF.